The T cell receptor beta chain under discussion was sequenced for a study of blood T cell repertoires in COVID-19. Study-level information: The United States, Italy and Spain supplied acute and convalescent COVID-19 samples. T cells, B-cell-depleted T cells, or PBMCs provided the cDNA or gDNA that served as material.

V shed 4 bases and J shed 7 bases, with 10 bases lying between them. Germline loops: CDR1 MNHEY, CDR2 SVGAGI. The CDR3 is made up of 12 amino acids. Per the authors' pipeline: Cell counts per sample came from amplifying reference gene primers. Using immunoSEQ multiplex PCR, the repertoire was profiled, and TCRdb retains in-frame clones only, with some absent. The V and J calls and clone size come from that table; D and trimming were worked out from the DNA. The sample lists around 260,000 clones, roughly nine tenths occurring once. This clonotype was obtained from a middle-aged man who had recovered from COVID-19. Input material: peripheral blood. V usage is TRBV6-5 and J usage is TRBJ1-2; unclear D gene. The CDR3 protein is CASSSRAFGYTF. As DNA, the CDR3 is TGTGCCAGCAGTTCGAGGGCATTTGGCTACACCTTC.